This entry concerns a single T cell receptor beta chain. What it binds is not known. This sample is drawn from a study of T cells in pancreatic ductal adenocarcinoma. Surgery without prior neoadjuvant therapy was the treatment of the selected pancreatic ductal adenocarcinoma patients. Data came from immunoSEQ multiplex PCR; TCRdb stores just in-frame clones and leaves some out. This table has roughly 100,000 clones, more than 90% appearing once. Findings and caveats of the study: Tumors hold more CD45RO+ effector T cells, which may bias toward lower diversity. Tumor and blood clonality did not differ significantly, about 0.11 versus 0.078.

The sequence derives from a human donor with pancreatic ductal adenocarcinoma. The sample consisted of PBMCs.

The CDR3 sequence is CATSRDVISGNTIYF. The CDR3 region has the DNA TGTGCCACCAGCAGAGATGTCATCTCTGGAAACACCATATATTTT. The V and J genes are TRBV15 and TRBJ1-3; D not certain. V lost 0 bases and J lost 0, with 6 bases in between. In germline, CDR1 is LNHNV, CDR2 YYDKDF (reference sequence). The CDR3 totals 15 residues.